This passage covers 5 T cell receptor beta chains from one sample sequenced in a study of vaccination and CD4 T cells after COVID-19. With the Oncomine TCR Beta short-read assay, DNA from cultured CD4+ T cells was sequenced. Each CDR3 protein gets one entry after TCRdb re-called the PCR reads with MiXCR. The sample includes roughly 7,400 distinct CDR3 sequences, 74% of them seen just once. Which antigens these TCRs recognize remains unknown. The treatment denotes: approximately nine-day PBMC culture with coronavirus spike peptide pools or control peptides (ViraFEST assay). Sequenced material: CD4+ T cells from blood, cultured in vitro. The receptors were sampled from a human donor who had recovered from COVID-19.

This clonotype was seen a handful of times. V and J are TRBV7-8 and TRBJ1-1, with D possibly being TRBD1 (5 bases). V lost 5 bases to trimming and J lost 4 bases, with 17 bases between them. Germline values: CDR1 SGHVS, CDR2 FQNEAQ. CDR3 size: 15 residues. CDR3 protein: CASSKWTTGSTEAFF. For the CDR3, the DNA is TGTGCCAGCAGCAAATGGACAACGGGGAGCACTGAAGCTTTCTTT.

A single count supports this clonotype. The chain has TRBV2 and TRBJ1-1; D may be TRBD1 (6 bases). CDR1 is SNHLY and CDR2 is FYNNEI in the germline V gene. The CDR3 sequence is 15 residues long. Trimming removed 7 bases from V and 4 bases from J, with 19 bases in between. The DNA for the CDR3 is TGTGCCAGCATAAAACTACAGGGTAGAGGCACTGAAGCTTTCTTT. Translation: CASIKLQGRGTEAFF. Based on the CDR3 plus reference TRBV2 and TRBJ1-1, the full variable domain is EPEVTQTPSHQVTQMGQEVILRCVPISNHLYFYWYRQILGQKVEFLVSFYNNEISEKSEIFDDQFSVERPDGSNFTLKIRSTKLEDSAMYFCASIKLQGRGTEAFFGQGTRLTVV.

This sequence joins TRBV7-9 and TRBJ2-7; D uncertain. CDR1 and CDR2 from the germline V gene are SEHNR and FQNEAQ (reference sequence). The CDR3 contains 12 residues. With 2 bases removed from V and 4 bases from J, the gap between germline ends came to 6 bases. The CDR3 nucleotides read TGTGCCAGCAGCTTATCCCTATACGAGCAGTACTTC. This translates into CASSLSLYEQYF.

In its sample, this clonotype was seen once. The chain joins TRBV6-1 to TRBJ2-7, with 10 positions matching TRBD1. The CDR3 totals 15 residues. Germline CDR1 is MNHNS and CDR2 is SASEGT. The V gene end was trimmed by 6 bases and the J gene end by 2 bases; junction bases not matched to a gene: 7. This chain's CDR3 is CASREGTGVTYEQYF. In DNA, the CDR3 is TGTGCCAGCAGGGAGGGGACAGGGGTTACCTACGAGCAGTACTTC.

This clonotype was seen a single time. The chain links TRBV20-1 to TRBJ2-7; no definite D call. Germline V gene lookup returns CDR1 DFQATT and CDR2 SNEGSKA (reference sequence). CDR3 length: 13 residues. The ends were cut back, 3 bases at V and 0 bases at J, with 9 bases in the middle. CDR3 DNA sequence: TGCAGTGCTAGTCCTCTGAGCTCCTACGAGCAGTACTTC. It is translated as CSASPLSSYEQYF.